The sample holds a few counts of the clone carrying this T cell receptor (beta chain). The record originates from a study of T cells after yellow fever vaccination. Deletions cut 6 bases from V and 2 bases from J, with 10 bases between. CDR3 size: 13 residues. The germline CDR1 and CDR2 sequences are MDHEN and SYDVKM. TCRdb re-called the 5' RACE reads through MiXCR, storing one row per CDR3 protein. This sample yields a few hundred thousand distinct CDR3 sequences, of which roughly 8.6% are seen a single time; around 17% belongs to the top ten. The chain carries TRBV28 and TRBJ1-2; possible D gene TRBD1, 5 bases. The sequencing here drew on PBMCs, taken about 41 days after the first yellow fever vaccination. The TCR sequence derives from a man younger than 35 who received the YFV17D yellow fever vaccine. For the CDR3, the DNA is TGTGCCAGCAGACAGGTGGGAAACTATGGCTACACCTTC. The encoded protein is CASRQVGNYGYTF.